Presented here are 30 T cell receptor beta chains from one specimen sequenced in a study of PD-L1 blockade in urothelial cancer. TCRdb's copy holds only in-frame clones and misses some; the assay was immunoSEQ multiplex PCR. The sample yields some 52,000 clones, 84% seen once. Material: PBMCs, obtained around atezolizumab (anti-PD-L1) treatment. The origin of the receptors is a man between 35 and 55 years old with urothelial cancer.

This clone was picked up a small number of times. The chain is built from TRBV15 and TRBJ1-2; D remains ambiguous. The CDR3 consists of 13 residues. Germline V gene lookup returns CDR1 LNHNV and CDR2 YYDKDF (reference sequence). The V and J ends lost 5 bases and 3 bases respectively, with 10 bases between them. The CDR3 nucleotides read TGTGCCACCAGCCTAGAAAGGCACTATGGCTACACCTTC. This gives the protein CATSLERHYGYTF.

The V gene is TRBV2, the J gene TRBJ2-5, with 8 positions matching TRBD1. Losses at the gene ends were 5 bases for V and 5 bases for J; bases not matched to a gene: 7. The CDR3 has 14 residues. Germline CDR1 is SNHLY and CDR2 is FYNNEI. Here the CDR3 DNA reads TGTGCCAGCAGTCGGACAGGGAGAGGGGAGACCCAGTACTTC. Translating it yields CASSRTGRGETQYF.

The sample holds a few counts of this clone. The chain has TRBV9 and TRBJ1-1; 8 bases agree with TRBD1. The ends lost 3 bases at V and 7 bases at J; junction bases unmatched: 8. The CDR3 consists of 14 residues. Germline V lookup: CDR1 SGDLS, CDR2 YYNGEE. The CDR3 DNA follows: TGTGCCAGCAGCGCGAAGACAGGGGTTGATGAAGCTTTCTTT. This codes for CASSAKTGVDEAFF.

V is TRBV7-9 and J is TRBJ2-7; 15 bases are shared with TRBD2. The trim removed 4 bases at V and 5 bases at J, leaving 15 bases unmatched. The CDR3 is 19 residues long. Germline CDR1 reads SEHNR; CDR2 reads FQNEAQ (reference sequence). CDR3 amino acids: CASSSTRTSGRAFVHEQYF. Written as DNA, the CDR3 is TGTGCCAGCAGCTCCACACGGACTAGCGGGAGGGCCTTTGTCCACGAGCAGTACTTC.

The J gene is TRBJ1-2, the V gene TRBV9, with 8 bases identical to TRBD1. CDR1 is SGDLS, CDR2 YYNGEE, per germline. Trimming cost V 0 bases and J 7 bases; bases outside gene matches: 11. The CDR3 extends over 16 amino acids. The DNA of the CDR3 is TGTGCCAGCAGCGTAGATAGCGACAGGGGCCCAGGTGGCTACACCTTC. Amino acids: CASSVDSDRGPGGYTF.

The chain links TRBV11-3 to TRBJ1-1; possible D gene TRBD1, 6 bases. Trimming cost V 0 bases and J 12 bases, with 11 bases left between them. Germline CDR1 is SGHNT and CDR2 is YENEEA. There are 12 residues in the CDR3. In nucleotides, the CDR3 is TGTGCCAGCAGCTTAGATACGGGGACAACTTTCTTT. It translates to CASSLDTGTTFF.

The rearrangement joins TRBV18 to TRBJ1-1; no reliable D call. Germline-derived CDR1 and CDR2 are KGHSH and LQKENI. Trimming removed 3 bases at V and 0 bases at J, with 5 bases between. The CDR3 is 13 residues long. Written as DNA, the CDR3 is TGTGCCAGCTCACCGCCTATGAACACTGAAGCTTTCTTT. Translating gives CASSPPMNTEAFF.

The chain is built from TRBV27 and TRBJ2-7; tentatively, D is TRBD1 (6 bases). The V gene's germline CDR1 is MNHEY and CDR2 SMNVEV (reference sequence). Deletions cut 2 bases from V and 5 bases from J, with 16 bases between. The CDR3 spans 15 residues. The CDR3 loop is CASSLAPARGNEQYF. CDR3 DNA sequence: TGTGCCAGCAGTTTAGCCCCAGCCAGGGGAAACGAGCAGTACTTC.

J is TRBJ2-3 and V is TRBV10-3, with a possible D match to TRBD2 (5 bases). The CDR3 extends over 15 amino acids. V gave up 3 bases and J gave up 8 bases, with 18 bases separating them. The germline CDR1 and CDR2 sequences are ENHRY and SYGVKD. The CDR3: CAISDERPTAGTQYF. The CDR3 DNA follows: TGTGCCATCAGTGACGAGCGACCCACCGCGGGTACGCAGTATTTT.

The chain is built from TRBV5-1 and TRBJ2-7; tentative D call: TRBD1 (6 bases). Germline V gene sequence: CDR1 SGHRS, CDR2 YFSETQ. V dropped 0 bases and J dropped 3 bases, with 10 bases sitting between them. The CDR3 is 14 residues long. The CDR3: CASSLEGDVYEQYF. Written as DNA, the CDR3 is TGCGCCAGCAGCTTGGAGGGGGATGTCTACGAGCAGTACTTC.

V and J are TRBV5-6 and TRBJ1-1; unclear D gene. The germline V and J ends were trimmed by 1 base and 4 bases, with 11 bases remaining between them. This CDR3 is 14 amino acids long. Germline V gives CDR1 SGHDT, CDR2 YYEEEE. CDR3 in DNA: TGTGCCAGCAGCTTGAGAAGCGCTGGCACTGAAGCTTTCTTT. Its translation: CASSLRSAGTEAFF.

This clone showed up just once. The genes are TRBV19 and TRBJ2-2; no reliable D call. CDR3 length equals 17 residues. From germline, CDR1 is LNHDA and CDR2 SQIVND (reference sequence). Trimming pared 7 bases from V and 4 bases from J, leaving 22 bases between. CDR3 nucleotides: TGTGCCAGTACTAAACGGTCCGACACCCTGAGCACCGGGGAGCTGTTTTTT. As protein: CASTKRSDTLSTGELFF.

V gene TRBV7-2 combines with J gene TRBJ2-1, with D unclear. The V and J ends lost 1 base and 2 bases respectively, with 3 bases between them. This CDR3 has 13 amino acids. Germline V lookup: CDR1 SGHTA, CDR2 FQGNSA. CDR3 protein: CASSLGAYNEQFF. In DNA, the CDR3 is TGTGCCAGCAGCTTAGGAGCCTACAATGAGCAGTTCTTC.

The chain joins TRBV27 to TRBJ2-2, with D perhaps TRBD2 (5 bases). The V end was cut by 6 bases, the J end by 3 bases, with 8 bases between. Germline-derived CDR1 and CDR2 are MNHEY and SMNVEV (reference sequence). The CDR3 consists of 13 residues. CDR3 protein: CASRYGDTGELFF. The CDR3 nucleotides read TGTGCCAGCAGGTACGGGGACACCGGGGAGCTGTTTTTT.

The rearrangement joins TRBV28 to TRBJ1-2; D remains ambiguous. Germline V gives CDR1 MDHEN, CDR2 SYDVKM. The CDR3 is 13 residues long. Between the trimmed V and J ends, which lost 3 bases and 0 bases, there was a span of 5 bases. CDR3 DNA sequence: TGTGCCAGCAGTTTTACAGCTAACTATGGCTACACCTTC. Residues: CASSFTANYGYTF.

This clone has more than one count but fewer than ten. The genes are TRBV28 and TRBJ2-3; TRBD2 matches 7 bases. CDR1 and CDR2 (germline): MDHEN, SYDVKM. The CDR3 loop spans 16 amino acids. The V and J ends lost 5 bases and 7 bases, in that order; junction bases with no gene match: 15. The CDR3 bases are TGTGCCAGCAGTGGGGCCGAGCGGGGAGGCACGAATACGCAGTATTTT. Amino acid sequence: CASSGAERGGTNTQYF.

By proportion, this clone is medium-sized. The chain carries TRBV9 and TRBJ1-1; D is unclear. From germline, CDR1 is SGDLS and CDR2 YYNGEE. This CDR3 comprises 12 residues. Deletions cut 3 bases from V and 4 bases from J, with 7 bases between. The CDR3 DNA reads TGTGCCAGCAGCGCGGTACGCACTGAAGCTTTCTTT. Protein: CASSAVRTEAFF.

In its sample, this clone is medium-sized. V and J are TRBV6-1 and TRBJ1-2; 10 bases match TRBD1. Germline V lookup: CDR1 MNHNS, CDR2 SASEGT. Trimming at V came to 3 bases and at J to 5 bases, leaving 6 bases not matched to a gene. CDR3 length equals 15 residues. CDR3 bases: TGTGCCAGCAGTGATCGACCGGGACAGGGGTATGGCTACACCTTC. Its translation is CASSDRPGQGYGYTF.

The chain links TRBV15 to TRBJ2-2; 7 nucleotides align to TRBD1. This CDR3 spans 15 amino acids. Germline CDR1 and CDR2: LNHNV and YYDKDF (reference sequence). V shed 4 bases, J shed 1 base, and the junction held 3 bases outside the gene matches. The chain's CDR3 is CATSIGQVNTGELFF. The CDR3 DNA reads as TGTGCCACCAGCATTGGACAGGTGAACACCGGGGAGCTGTTTTTT.

The chain couples TRBV6-6 to TRBJ2-1; 7 bases match TRBD1. CDR3 length: 15 residues. Germline CDR1 and CDR2: MNHNY and SVGAGI (reference sequence). V lost 4 bases and J lost 6; bases outside the gene matches: 9. In nucleotides, the CDR3 is TGTGCCAGCAGTTCCCCCGGGACAGTAAGCAATGAGCAGTTCTTC. Translation: CASSSPGTVSNEQFF.

The chain links TRBV28 to TRBJ2-7, with a weak D call TRBD2 (5 bases). CDR3 length: 15 amino acids. CDR1 and CDR2 (germline): MDHEN, SYDVKM. The V and J ends lost 6 bases and 3 bases respectively, with 18 bases between them. CDR3 in DNA: TGTGCCAGCAGAACCGGGGTTATCGGCTACTACGAGCAGTACTTC. Protein: CASRTGVIGYYEQYF.

This clone was detected a few times. The chain recombines TRBV5-8 with TRBJ2-5; TRBD1 is a possible D gene (6 bases). Germline V gene data show CDR1 as SGHTS and CDR2 as YDEGEE. V dropped 4 bases and J dropped 5 bases, with 15 bases sitting between them. This CDR3 has 14 amino acids. The CDR3 coding sequence is TGTGCCAGCAGCCAGGACAGCACGGAGGAGACCCAGTACTTC. Translation: CASSQDSTEETQYF.

The chain joins TRBV5-4 to TRBJ2-7; D not certain. CDR3 length: 14 residues. Trimming took 3 bases from V and 2 from J, leaving 12 bases between them. Germline V CDR1 and CDR2: SGHNT, YYREEE (reference sequence). The CDR3 loop reads CASSSLEVPYEQYF. In DNA form, the CDR3 reads TGTGCCAGCAGCTCCCTAGAGGTCCCCTACGAGCAGTACTTC.

The V call is TRBV4-2, the J call TRBJ2-7; D might be TRBD1 (5 bases). There are 13 residues in the CDR3. The germline gives CDR1 LGHNA, CDR2 YNFKEQ. Trimming removed 0 bases from V and 3 bases from J, with 6 bases in between. The chain's CDR3 is CASSQEQDYEQYF. CDR3 DNA sequence: TGTGCCAGCAGCCAAGAACAGGACTACGAGCAGTACTTC.

The V gene is TRBV10-3, the J gene TRBJ1-2; weak D call: TRBD1 (6 bases). CDR3 size: 13 residues. Germline CDR1 and CDR2: ENHRY and SYGVKD. Trimming took 5 bases from V and 2 from J, leaving 9 bases between them. The CDR3 DNA sequence: TGTGCCATCAGTCGTCAGGGGAACTATGGCTACACCTTC. Translating it yields CAISRQGNYGYTF.

The V call is TRBV27, the J call TRBJ2-5; TRBD1 matches 10 bases. V lost 6 bases and J lost 5; bases outside the gene matches: 6. The CDR3 spans 14 residues. The germline CDR1 and CDR2 sequences are MNHEY and SMNVEV (reference sequence). This chain's CDR3 is CASSTTGGEETQYF. CDR3 bases: TGTGCCAGCAGCACGACAGGGGGCGAGGAGACCCAGTACTTC.

The V and J genes are TRBV27 and TRBJ2-7; a possible D gene is TRBD2 (5 bases). The CDR3 is 14 residues long. Germline CDR1 reads MNHEY; CDR2 reads SMNVEV (reference sequence). The V gene lost 2 bases and the J gene lost 5 bases, with 13 bases spanning the gap. CDR3 amino acids: CASSLRTPGDEQYF. Written as DNA, the CDR3 is TGTGCCAGCAGTTTAAGGACCCCCGGGGACGAGCAGTACTTC.

The chain uses TRBV21-1 and TRBJ2-2; the D call of TRBD2 is as the table states it, not checked on the DNA. TRBV21-1 is recorded as a pseudogene. This CDR3 comprises 15 residues. The CDR3 DNA reads TGTGCCAGCAGAAATGAGGGACTAGCTTCCGGGGAGCTGTTTTTT. Protein product: CASRNEGLASGELFF.

The chain recombines TRBV27 with TRBJ2-7, with a weak D call TRBD2 (7 bases). The CDR3 extends over 17 amino acids. V lost 5 bases, J lost 3 bases, and 23 bases lay in between. Per germline, CDR1 MNHEY and CDR2 SMNVEV (reference sequence). Written as DNA, the CDR3 is TGTGCCAGCAGTCGCCTAACGGGGGGCAGGGCCGGCTACGAGCAGTACTTC. Protein sequence: CASSRLTGGRAGYEQYF.

This chain links TRBV7-2 with TRBJ1-1; D not resolved. Germline V lookup: CDR1 SGHTA, CDR2 FQGNSA. Trimming removed 5 bases from V and 4 bases from J, with 14 bases in between. The CDR3 is 14 amino acids. CDR3 region: CASSQSITSTEAFF. The CDR3 nucleotides read TGTGCCAGCAGCCAATCAATTACCAGCACTGAAGCTTTCTTT.